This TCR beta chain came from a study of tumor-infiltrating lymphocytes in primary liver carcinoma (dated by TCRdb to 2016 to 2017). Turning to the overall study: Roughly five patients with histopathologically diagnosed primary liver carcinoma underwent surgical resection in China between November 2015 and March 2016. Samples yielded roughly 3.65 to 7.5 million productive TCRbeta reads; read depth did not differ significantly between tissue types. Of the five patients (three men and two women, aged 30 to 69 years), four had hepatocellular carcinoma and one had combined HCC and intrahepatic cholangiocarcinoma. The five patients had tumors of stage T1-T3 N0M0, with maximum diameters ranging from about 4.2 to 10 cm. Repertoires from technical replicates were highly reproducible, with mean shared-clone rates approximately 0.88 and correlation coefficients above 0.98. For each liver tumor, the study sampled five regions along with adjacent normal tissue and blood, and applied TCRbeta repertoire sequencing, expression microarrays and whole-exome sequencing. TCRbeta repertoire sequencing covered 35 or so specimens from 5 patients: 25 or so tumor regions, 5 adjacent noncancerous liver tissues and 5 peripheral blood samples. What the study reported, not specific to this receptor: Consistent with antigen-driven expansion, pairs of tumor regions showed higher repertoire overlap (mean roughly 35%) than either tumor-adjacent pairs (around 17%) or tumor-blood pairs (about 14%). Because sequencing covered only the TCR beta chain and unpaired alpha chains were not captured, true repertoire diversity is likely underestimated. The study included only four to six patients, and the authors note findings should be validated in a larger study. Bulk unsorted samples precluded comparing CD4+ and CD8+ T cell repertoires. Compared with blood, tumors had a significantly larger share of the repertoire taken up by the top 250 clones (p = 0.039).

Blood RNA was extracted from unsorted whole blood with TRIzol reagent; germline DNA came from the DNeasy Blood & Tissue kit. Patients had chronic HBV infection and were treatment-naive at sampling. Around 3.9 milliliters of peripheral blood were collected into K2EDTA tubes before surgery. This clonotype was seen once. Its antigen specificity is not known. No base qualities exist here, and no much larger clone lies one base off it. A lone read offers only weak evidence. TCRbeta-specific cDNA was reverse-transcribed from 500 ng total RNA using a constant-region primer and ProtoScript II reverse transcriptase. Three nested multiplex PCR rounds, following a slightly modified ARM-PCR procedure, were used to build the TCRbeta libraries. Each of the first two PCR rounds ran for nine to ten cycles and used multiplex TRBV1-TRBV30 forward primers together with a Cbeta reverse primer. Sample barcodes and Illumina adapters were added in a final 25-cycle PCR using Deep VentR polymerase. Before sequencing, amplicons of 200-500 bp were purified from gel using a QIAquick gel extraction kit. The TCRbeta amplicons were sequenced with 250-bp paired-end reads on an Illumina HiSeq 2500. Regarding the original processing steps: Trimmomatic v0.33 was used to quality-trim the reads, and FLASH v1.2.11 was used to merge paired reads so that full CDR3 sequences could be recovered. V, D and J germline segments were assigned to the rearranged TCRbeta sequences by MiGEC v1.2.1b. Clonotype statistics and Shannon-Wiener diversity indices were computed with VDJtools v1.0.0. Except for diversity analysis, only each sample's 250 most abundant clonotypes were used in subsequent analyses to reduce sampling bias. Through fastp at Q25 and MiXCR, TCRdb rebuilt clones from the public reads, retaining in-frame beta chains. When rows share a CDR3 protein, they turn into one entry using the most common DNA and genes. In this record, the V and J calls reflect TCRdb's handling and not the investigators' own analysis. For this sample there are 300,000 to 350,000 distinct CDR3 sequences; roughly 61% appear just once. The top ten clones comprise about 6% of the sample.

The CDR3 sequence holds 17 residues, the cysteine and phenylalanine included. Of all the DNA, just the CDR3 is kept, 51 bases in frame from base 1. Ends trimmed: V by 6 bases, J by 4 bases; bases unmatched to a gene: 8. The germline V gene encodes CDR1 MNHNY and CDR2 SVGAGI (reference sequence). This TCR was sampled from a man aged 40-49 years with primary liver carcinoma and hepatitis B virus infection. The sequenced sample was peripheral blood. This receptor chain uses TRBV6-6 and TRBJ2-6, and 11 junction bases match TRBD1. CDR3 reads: CASSLDRGRGGANVLTF. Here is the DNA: TGTGCCAGCAGCTTGGACAGGGGGCGTGGGGGGGCCAACGTCCTGACTTTC.